Following are 2 T cell receptor beta chains from one sample sequenced in a study of blood T cell repertoires in COVID-19. TCRdb's table, derived via immunoSEQ multiplex PCR, lists solely in-frame clones and lacks some. The sample shows roughly 190,000 clones, 85% to 90% of them seen only once. The sequenced material came from peripheral blood. These receptors were collected from an elderly woman in a cohort sampled during active or convalescent COVID-19.

This chain links TRBV24-1 with TRBJ2-3, with 10 bases that match TRBD2. The germline gives CDR1 KGHDR, CDR2 SFDVKD. The CDR3 consists of 17 residues. The V and J ends lost 5 bases and 2 bases, in that order; junction bases with no gene match: 9. The CDR3 DNA sequence: TGTGCCACCAGTGTCTCCAGACTAGCGGGCTTCACAGATACGCAGTATTTT. Translation gives CATSVSRLAGFTDTQYF.

V and J are TRBV11-2 and TRBJ2-2, with D possibly matching TRBD2 (5 bases). Looked up from germline, CDR1 is SGHAT and CDR2 is FQNNGV. The V and J ends lost 5 bases and 7 bases respectively, with 17 bases between them. This CDR3 region has 15 residues. The CDR3 loop is CASSRSGGWGGELFF. CDR3 DNA: TGTGCCAGCAGCCGCTCCGGAGGCTGGGGCGGGGAGCTGTTTTTT.